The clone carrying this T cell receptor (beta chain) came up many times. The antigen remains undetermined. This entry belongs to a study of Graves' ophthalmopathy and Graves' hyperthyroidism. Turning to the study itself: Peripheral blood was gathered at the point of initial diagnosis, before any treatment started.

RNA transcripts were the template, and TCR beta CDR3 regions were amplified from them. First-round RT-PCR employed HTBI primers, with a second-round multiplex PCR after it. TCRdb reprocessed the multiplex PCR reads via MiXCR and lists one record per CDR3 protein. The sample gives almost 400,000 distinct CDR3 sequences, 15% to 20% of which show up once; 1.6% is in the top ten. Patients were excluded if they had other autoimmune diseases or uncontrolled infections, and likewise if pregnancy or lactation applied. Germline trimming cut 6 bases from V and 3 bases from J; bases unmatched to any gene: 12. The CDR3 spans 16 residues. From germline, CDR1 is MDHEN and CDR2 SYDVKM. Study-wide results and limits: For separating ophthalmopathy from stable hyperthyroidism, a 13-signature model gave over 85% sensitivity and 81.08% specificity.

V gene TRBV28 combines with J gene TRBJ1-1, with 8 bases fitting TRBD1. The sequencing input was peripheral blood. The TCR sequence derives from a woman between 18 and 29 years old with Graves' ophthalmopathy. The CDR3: CASSLPGQGRDTEAFF. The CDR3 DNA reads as TGTGCCAGCAGCCTTCCCGGACAGGGCCGGGACACTGAAGCTTTCTTT. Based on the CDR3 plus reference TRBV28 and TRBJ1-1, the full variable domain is DVKVTQSSRYLVKRTGEKVFLECVQDMDHENMFWYRQDPGLGLRLIYFSYDVKMKEKGDIPEGYSVSREKKERFSLILESASTNQTSMYLCASSLPGQGRDTEAFFGQGTRLTVV.